What follows are 23 T cell receptor beta chains derived from one specimen sequenced in a study of blood T cell repertoires in COVID-19. Profiled with immunoSEQ multiplex PCR; TCRdb holds only in-frame clones, not every one. The table lists approximately 200,000 clones, around 79% of them singletons, with 6% in the top ten. The sequencing sample was made of peripheral blood. These receptor sequences come from a woman aged 40-49 years with COVID-19, enrolled during active disease.

The chain uses TRBV5-4 and TRBJ2-5; 7 bases are a match to TRBD2. The length of the CDR3 is 14 residues. Germline CDR1 SGHNT, CDR2 YYREEE (reference sequence). V was pared by 4 bases and J by 0 bases, with 3 bases of the junction left unmatched. CDR3 protein: CASSERGYQETQYF. The CDR3 nucleotides read TGTGCCAGCAGCGAGCGGGGATACCAAGAGACCCAGTACTTC.

The CDR3 nucleotides read TGTGCCAGCAGCGGACAGCCGAACACTGAAGCTTTCTTT. Translated, it gives CASSGQPNTEAFF. The chain combines TRBV7-3 with TRBJ1-1; D might be TRBD1 (6 bases). Germline assignment: CDR1 SGHTA and CDR2 FQGTGA. This CDR3 is 13 amino acids long. The V end lost 5 bases, the J end lost 1 base, and 8 bases lay between the germline ends. Supplemented by reference TRBV7-3 and TRBJ1-1, the full variable domain reads GAGVSQTPSNKVTEKGKYVELRCDPISGHTALYWYRQSLGQGPEFLIYFQGTGAADDSGLPNDRFFAVRPEGSVSTLKIQRTERGDSAVYLCASSGQPNTEAFFGQGTRLTVV.

The table lists this clone with a count of one. The V and J genes are TRBV9 and TRBJ2-3, with 9 positions matching TRBD2. The CDR3 is 16 amino acids. Trimming took 1 base from V and 1 from J; bases not matched to a gene: 4. CDR1 and CDR2 from the germline V gene are SGDLS and YYNGEE. The CDR3 loop is CASSVRTSAGTDTQYF. In DNA form, the CDR3 reads TGTGCCAGCAGCGTAAGGACTAGCGCCGGCACAGATACGCAGTATTTT.

On this clone itself: Other DNA sequences in this sample translate to the same CDR3. The chain employs TRBV7-2 and TRBJ2-1, with 13 bases aligning to TRBD2. Germline V gene sequence: CDR1 SGHTA, CDR2 FQGNSA. The ends lost 2 bases at V and 4 bases at J; junction bases unmatched: 2. The CDR3 covers 16 residues. The CDR3 is CASSLQTSGGYNEQFF. The CDR3 DNA follows: TGTGCCAGCAGCTTACAGACTAGCGGGGGGTACAATGAGCAGTTCTTC.

This clone was detected a few times. As DNA, the CDR3 is TGTGCCAGCAGTCCCGGGACTAGCTCCCAAGAGACCCAGTACTTC. Its translation: CASSPGTSSQETQYF. The rearrangement links TRBV2 to TRBJ2-5, with TRBD2 matching 9 bases. The CDR3 has 15 residues. CDR1 and CDR2 (germline): SNHLY, FYNNEI. V shed 5 bases and J 1 base; nucleotides not matched to a gene: 5.

This clone was detected once. The CDR3 sequence is CASSLFTAGDNEQFF. The CDR3 DNA reads TGCGCCAGCAGCTTGTTCACAGCGGGGGACAATGAGCAGTTCTTC. The rearrangement links TRBV5-1 to TRBJ2-1; 8 bases agree with TRBD2. There are 15 residues in the CDR3. V shed 1 base, J shed 5 bases, and the junction held 5 bases outside the gene matches. CDR1 SGHRS and CDR2 YFSETQ come from the germline V gene. Full variable domain (rest looked up from reference TRBV5-1 and TRBJ2-1): KAGVTQTPRYLIKTRGQQVTLSCSPISGHRSVSWYQQTPGQGLQFLFEYFSETQRNKGNFPGRFSGRQFSNSRSEMNVSTLELGDSALYLCASSLFTAGDNEQFFGPGTRLTVL.

The V call is TRBV27, the J call TRBJ2-4, with D possibly TRBD1 on 6 matching bases. The CDR3 runs to 15 residues. The germline V and J ends were trimmed by 3 bases and 3 bases, with 12 bases remaining between them. Germline assignment: CDR1 MNHEY and CDR2 SMNVEV (reference sequence). CDR3 amino acids: CASSFRTVSKNIQYF. CDR3 DNA sequence: TGTGCCAGCAGTTTTAGGACAGTGAGCAAAAACATTCAGTACTTC.

This chain joins TRBV12-3 or TRBV12-4 and TRBJ1-4; no definite D call. The V gene lost 6 bases and the J gene lost 6 bases, with 11 bases spanning the gap. This CDR3 has 13 amino acids. For the CDR3, the DNA is TGTGCCAGCAGCATACCGGAGCATGAAAAACTGTTTTTT. Its translation: CASSIPEHEKLFF.

The J gene is TRBJ1-2, the V gene TRBV20-1, with 10 bases identical to TRBD1. Germline V lookup: CDR1 DFQATT, CDR2 SNEGSKA (reference sequence). The CDR3 runs to 16 residues. V trimming: 3 bases; J trimming: 3 bases; junction bases outside the gene matches: 10. The CDR3 bases are TGCAGTGCTAGTCGACAGGGGGCGGGCTCTCACTATGGCTACACCTTC. Translating it yields CSASRQGAGSHYGYTF.

The chain combines TRBV5-5 with TRBJ2-3; 13 bases are shared with TRBD2. This CDR3 spans 16 amino acids. The V and J ends lost 4 bases and 4 bases, in that order; junction bases with no gene match: 6. CDR1 is SGHKS, CDR2 YYEKEE, per germline (reference sequence). Here the CDR3 DNA reads TGTGCCAGCAGCCCACTAGCGGGGGGGCCGGCAGATACGCAGTATTTT. Its protein product is CASSPLAGGPADTQYF.

The V call is TRBV7-8, the J call TRBJ2-7, with 7 nucleotides matching TRBD1. The junction had 4 bases not matched to a gene; V was cut back by 5 bases and J by 0 bases. The germline CDR1 and CDR2 sequences are SGHVS and FQNEAQ. CDR3 length: 14 amino acids. CDR3 residues: CASSARDSSYEQYF. The CDR3 DNA is TGTGCCAGCAGCGCCCGGGACAGCTCCTACGAGCAGTACTTC.

This chain links TRBV25-1 with TRBJ2-1, with TRBD1 matching 8 bases. From germline, CDR1 is MGHDK and CDR2 SYGVNS. V lost 6 bases and J lost 4; bases outside the gene matches: 2. This CDR3 spans 13 amino acids. Here the CDR3 reads CASRTGVYNEQFF. CDR3 in DNA: TGTGCCAGCAGGACAGGGGTTTACAATGAGCAGTTCTTC.

This chain uses TRBV27 with TRBJ1-1; the match to TRBD1 covers 8 bases. The J segment lost 5 bases and the V segment lost 3 bases, leaving 8 bases of the junction unmatched. The CDR3 totals 15 residues. The germline CDR1 and CDR2 sequences are MNHEY and SMNVEV (reference sequence). As DNA, the CDR3 is TGTGCCAGCAGTTTTTCGGGGACAGGCGTAACTGAAGCTTTCTTT. This sequence encodes CASSFSGTGVTEAFF.

The rearrangement uses TRBV30 and TRBJ2-1; TRBD2 is a possible D gene (6 bases). This CDR3 spans 13 amino acids. CDR1 GTSNPN and CDR2 SVGIG come from the germline V gene (reference sequence). V lost 4 bases, J lost 3 bases, and 10 bases lay in between. The CDR3 spells CAWKAGIYNEQFF. The CDR3 bases are TGTGCCTGGAAGGCGGGGATCTACAATGAGCAGTTCTTC.

This chain links TRBV18 with TRBJ1-2; possible D gene TRBD1, 5 bases. Trimming shortened V by 1 base and J by 2 bases, and 11 bases separated the two germline ends. This CDR3 contains 15 residues. Germline CDR1 and CDR2: KGHSH and LQKENI. This CDR3 is CASSPRQGENYGYTF. CDR3 nucleotides: TGTGCCAGCTCACCACGGCAGGGTGAGAACTATGGCTACACCTTC.

This chain connects TRBV30 to TRBJ1-1; D might be TRBD1 (6 bases). Germline V gives CDR1 GTSNPN, CDR2 SVGIG (reference sequence). V was trimmed by 2 bases and J by 0 bases, leaving 16 bases between them. This CDR3 has 16 residues. CDR3 bases: TGTGCCTGGAGTCAACAGGGACCTGGGATGAACACTGAAGCTTTCTTT. Protein product: CAWSQQGPGMNTEAFF. The full variable domain, with the rest looked up from reference TRBV30 and TRBJ1-1, is SQTIHQWPATLVQPVGSPLSLECTVEGTSNPNLYWYRQAAGRGLQLLFYSVGIGQISSEVPQNLSASRPQDRQFILSSKKLLLSDSGFYLCAWSQQGPGMNTEAFFGQGTRLTVV.

The V gene is TRBV5-1, the J gene TRBJ1-1; 8 positions match TRBD1. Trimming cost V 4 bases and J 0 bases; bases outside gene matches: 5. Germline-derived CDR1 and CDR2 are SGHRS and YFSETQ. The CDR3 runs 15 residues. CDR3 in amino acids: CASSPGGGVNTEAFF. CDR3 nucleotides: TGCGCCAGCAGCCCAGGGGGCGGAGTGAACACTGAAGCTTTCTTT.

This clone was picked up one time. The chain recombines TRBV5-6 with TRBJ1-5, with a weak D call TRBD1 (6 bases). Trimming took off 1 base at V and 0 bases at J, with 11 bases between the two ends. Germline CDR1 SGHDT, CDR2 YYEEEE. There are 16 residues in the CDR3. CDR3 sequence (DNA): TGTGCCAGCAGCTTGTCTGACAGGTATAGCAATCAGCCCCAGCATTTT. Translation gives CASSLSDRYSNQPQHF. The full variable domain, its missing parts supplied by reference TRBV5-6 and TRBJ1-5, is DAGVTQSPTHLIKTRGQQVTLRCSPKSGHDTVSWYQQALGQGPQFIFQYYEEEERQRGNFPDRFSGHQFPNYSSELNVNALLLGDSALYLCASSLSDRYSNQPQHFGDGTRLSIL.

This chain uses TRBV29-1 with TRBJ2-5, with TRBD1 matching 9 bases. CDR1 SQVTM and CDR2 ANQGSEA come from the germline V gene. V trimming: 1 base; J trimming: 2 bases; junction bases outside the gene matches: 8. The CDR3 contains 16 residues. The CDR3 loop is CSVEGYRDRAQETQYF. CDR3 nucleotides: TGCAGCGTTGAAGGATACCGGGACAGGGCACAAGAGACCCAGTACTTC.

The V gene is TRBV7-2, the J gene TRBJ1-1; D is uncertain. Trimming took off 1 base at V and 1 base at J, with 7 bases between the two ends. The CDR3 contains 14 residues. Germline V gene sequence: CDR1 SGHTA, CDR2 FQGNSA. The CDR3: CASSLDYRNTEAFF. The CDR3 DNA is TGTGCCAGCAGCTTAGATTACAGGAACACTGAAGCTTTCTTT.

The CDR3 region is CASRRLAEETQYF. CDR3 sequence (DNA): TGTGCCAGCAGGAGACTAGCGGAAGAGACCCAGTACTTC. The chain uses TRBV3-1 (or the pseudogene TRBV3-2) and TRBJ2-5; 9 positions agree with TRBD2. This CDR3 is built from 13 residues. In germline, CDR1 is LGHDT, CDR2 YNNKEL (reference sequence). Germline trimming cut 6 bases from V and 3 bases from J; bases unmatched to any gene: 2.

This clone showed up just once. The chain links TRBV7-2 to TRBJ1-1, with 7 bases matching TRBD1. Germline loops: CDR1 SGHTA, CDR2 FQGNSA. V was clipped by 5 bases and J by 4 bases; unmatched bases: 7. This CDR3 comprises 14 residues. This CDR3 reads CASSKQGIATEAFF. For the CDR3, the DNA is TGTGCCAGCAGCAAACAGGGGATAGCCACTGAAGCTTTCTTT.

This rearrangement joins TRBV7-3 to TRBJ2-5; TRBD2 might be the D (5 bases). V was clipped by 5 bases and J by 7 bases, with 20 bases between them. The germline V gene has CDR1 SGHTA and CDR2 FQGTGA. CDR3 length: 15 amino acids. CDR3 amino acids: CASSTSVLARGTQYF. DNA of the CDR3: TGTGCCAGCAGCACATCAGTGCTAGCCCGTGGGACCCAGTACTTC.